This T cell receptor beta chain was obtained from a study of OX40 agonist ivuxolimab in advanced cancers. Study findings and constraints: Among T cells, CD8+ cells averaged more expanded clones than CD4+ cells. Clonal expansion in partial responders at 0.1-3.0 mg/kg ranked among the lowest. Expanded peripheral T-cell antigen specificity went undetermined.

The table came from immunoSEQ multiplex PCR; TCRdb's copy has only in-frame clones and leaves some out. The repertoire includes approximately 44,000 clones, 85% to 95% of them detected once, and approximately 14% sits in the top ten. Trimming pared 3 bases from V and 0 bases from J, leaving 9 bases between. Germline V CDR1 and CDR2: LGHNA, YSLEER. The CDR3 totals 15 residues. A note on this clone: What it binds is not known.

The chain recombines TRBV4-3 with TRBJ1-3; D gene ambiguous. The origin of this receptor is an adult with an advanced solid tumor such as melanoma, head and neck, liver or kidney cancer. The sequenced sample was CD4+ or CD8+ T cells sorted from blood, obtained in a trial of the OX40 agonist ivuxolimab. The CDR3 protein is CASSQDGSSGNTIYF. For the CDR3, the DNA is TGCGCCAGCAGCCAGGACGGAAGCTCTGGAAACACCATATATTTT.